This T cell receptor beta chain was identified during a study of T cell responses to AZD1222 COVID-19 vaccine. Findings and limits, study-wide: Baseline antibody screening turned up just a handful of seropositive AZD1222 recipients. Nearly half of spike-specific TCRs reportedly go after variant regions that carry no mutations. Two AZD1222 administrations were followed by greater Spike-specific TCR breadth and depth.

TCRdb keeps only in-frame clones here, not all; method: immunoSEQ multiplex PCR. The sample includes 160,000 or so clones, around nine tenths of them seen just once. In germline, CDR1 is SEHNR, CDR2 FQNEAQ (reference sequence). Trimming took 0 bases from V and 4 from J, leaving 10 bases between them. The CDR3 has 15 residues. In this sample, this clone turned up once. What it binds is unknown. The gene calls are TRBV7-9 and TRBJ2-1, with a weak D call TRBD1 (5 bases). The clonotype was recovered from an adult who had recovered from COVID-19. Sequencing used peripheral blood, obtained after recovery from COVID-19. CDR3 sequence (DNA): TGTGCCAGCAGCTTAGCGCGTAAGGGGTACAATGAGCAGTTCTTC. Protein: CASSLARKGYNEQFF.